The clone carrying this TCR beta chain was observed a single time. PCR or immunohistochemistry showed mismatch repair deficiency in every enrolled patient. The TCR-sequenced patients were a few responders to pembrolizumab. Germline loops: CDR1 MNHEY, CDR2 SMNVEV (reference sequence). The V end lost 6 bases, the J end lost 3 bases, and 20 bases lay between the germline ends. The CDR3 totals 16 residues. The sample is drawn from a study of PD-1 blockade in mismatch repair-deficient tumors. Overall study context: Patients had about eleven mismatch repair-deficient cancer types and were previously treated and progressing.

Clones were sequenced by immunoSEQ multiplex PCR, and TCRdb holds only the in-frame ones, with some missing. The sample carries roughly 110,000 clones, around 80% recorded once. The TCR sequence derives from an adult with mismatch repair-deficient cancer. The chain couples TRBV27 to TRBJ1-2, with D unclear. Material: peripheral blood, obtained 60 weeks after starting pembrolizumab. CDR3 coding DNA: TGTGCCAGCAGCCTACTGGGGATAACAAGGGACTATGGCTACACCTTC. It codes for CASSLLGITRDYGYTF.